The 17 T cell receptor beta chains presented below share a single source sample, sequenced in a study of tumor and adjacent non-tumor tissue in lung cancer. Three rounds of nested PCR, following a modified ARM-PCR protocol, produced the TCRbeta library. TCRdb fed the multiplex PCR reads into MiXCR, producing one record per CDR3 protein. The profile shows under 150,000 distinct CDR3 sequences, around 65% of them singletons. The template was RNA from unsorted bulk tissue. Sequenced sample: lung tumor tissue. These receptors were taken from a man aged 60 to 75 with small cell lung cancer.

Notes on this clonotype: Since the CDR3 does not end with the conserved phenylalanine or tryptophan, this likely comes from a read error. The CDR3 sequence is CASSRTTGWSYEQYL. The DNA for the CDR3 is TGTGCCAGCAGCCGCACGACAGGGTGGTCCTACGAGCAGTACTTA. This sequence joins TRBV14 and TRBJ2-7; 7 bases match TRBD1. Germline V CDR1 and CDR2: SGHDN, FVKESK. The CDR3 spans 15 residues. J lost 1 base, V lost 4 bases, and 7 bases had no gene match.

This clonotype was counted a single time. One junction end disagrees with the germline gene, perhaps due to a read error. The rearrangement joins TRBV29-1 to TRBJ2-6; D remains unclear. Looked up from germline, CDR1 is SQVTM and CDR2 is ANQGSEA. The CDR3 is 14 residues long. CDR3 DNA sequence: TGCATCGTTGACCAGGACTCTGGGGCCAACGTCCTGACTTTC. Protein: CIVDQDSGANVLTF.

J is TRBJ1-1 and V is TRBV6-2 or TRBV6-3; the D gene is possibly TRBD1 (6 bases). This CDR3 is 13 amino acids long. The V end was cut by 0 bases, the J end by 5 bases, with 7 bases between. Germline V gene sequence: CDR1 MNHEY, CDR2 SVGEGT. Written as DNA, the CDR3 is TGTGCCAGCAGTTACTCGAGGGGGACTGAAGCTTTCTTT. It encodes CASSYSRGTEAFF.

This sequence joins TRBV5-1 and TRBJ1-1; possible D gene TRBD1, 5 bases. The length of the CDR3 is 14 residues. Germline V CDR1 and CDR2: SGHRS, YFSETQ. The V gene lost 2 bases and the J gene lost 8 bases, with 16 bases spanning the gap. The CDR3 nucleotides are TGCGCCAGCAGCTTTAAGGTTCGGACATGCGAAGCTTTCTTT. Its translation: CASSFKVRTCEAFF. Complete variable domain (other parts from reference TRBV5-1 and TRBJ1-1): KAGVTQTPRYLIKTRGQQVTLSCSPISGHRSVSWYQQTPGQGLQFLFEYFSETQRNKGNFPGRFSGRQFSNSRSEMNVSTLELGDSALYLCASSFKVRTCEAFFGQGTRLTVV.

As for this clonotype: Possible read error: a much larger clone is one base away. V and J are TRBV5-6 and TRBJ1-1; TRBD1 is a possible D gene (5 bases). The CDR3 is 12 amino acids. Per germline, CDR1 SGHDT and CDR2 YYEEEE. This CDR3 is CTSSLVRGIAFF. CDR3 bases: TGTACCAGCAGCTTGGTGCGGGGGATAGCTTTCTTT.

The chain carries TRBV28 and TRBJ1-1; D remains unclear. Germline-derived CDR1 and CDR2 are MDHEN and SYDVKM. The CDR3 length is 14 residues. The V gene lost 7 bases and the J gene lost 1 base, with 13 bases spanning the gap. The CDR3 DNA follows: TGTGCCAGCATTTTCCCGAGGCCGAACACTGAAGCTTTCTTT. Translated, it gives CASIFPRPNTEAFF. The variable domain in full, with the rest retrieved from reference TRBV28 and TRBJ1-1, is DVKVTQSSRYLVKRTGEKVFLECVQDMDHENMFWYRQDPGLGLRLIYFSYDVKMKEKGDIPEGYSVSREKKERFSLILESASTNQTSMYLCASIFPRPNTEAFFGQGTRLTVV.

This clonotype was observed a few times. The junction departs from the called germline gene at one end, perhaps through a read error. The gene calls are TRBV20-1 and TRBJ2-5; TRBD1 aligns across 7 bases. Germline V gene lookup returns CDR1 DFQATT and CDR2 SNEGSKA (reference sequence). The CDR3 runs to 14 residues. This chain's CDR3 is CNASKGQYQETQYF. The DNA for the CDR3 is TGCAATGCTAGCAAGGGACAGTACCAAGAGACCCAGTACTTC.

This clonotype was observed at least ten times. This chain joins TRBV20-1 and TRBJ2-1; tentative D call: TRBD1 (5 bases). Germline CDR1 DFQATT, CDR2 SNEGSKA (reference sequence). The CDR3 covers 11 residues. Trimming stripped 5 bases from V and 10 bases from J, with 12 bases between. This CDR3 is CSASRVREQFF. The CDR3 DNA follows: TGCAGTGCTTCCAGGGTTAGGGAGCAGTTCTTC.

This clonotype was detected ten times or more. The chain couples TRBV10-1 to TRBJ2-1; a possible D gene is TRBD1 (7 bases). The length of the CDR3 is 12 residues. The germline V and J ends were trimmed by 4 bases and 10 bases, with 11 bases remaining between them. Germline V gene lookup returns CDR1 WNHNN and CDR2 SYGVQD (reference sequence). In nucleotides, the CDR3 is TGCGCCAGCAGTGCCCAGGGGGGAGAGCAGTTCTTC. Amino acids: CASSAQGGEQFF.

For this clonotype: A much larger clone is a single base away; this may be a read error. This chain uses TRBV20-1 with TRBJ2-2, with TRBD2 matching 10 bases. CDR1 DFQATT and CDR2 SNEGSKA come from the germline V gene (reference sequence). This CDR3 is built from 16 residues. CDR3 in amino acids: CSAPLAGALGTRELFF. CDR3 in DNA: TGCAGCGCCCCGCTAGCGGGAGCCTTGGGAACCCGGGAGCTGTTTTTT.

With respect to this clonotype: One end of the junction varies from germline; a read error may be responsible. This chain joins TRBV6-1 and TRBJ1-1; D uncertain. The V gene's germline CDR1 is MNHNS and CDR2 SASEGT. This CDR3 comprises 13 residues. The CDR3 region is CANSEPSGRQAFF. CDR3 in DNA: TGTGCCAACAGTGAACCCTCGGGGAGGCAAGCTTTCTTT.

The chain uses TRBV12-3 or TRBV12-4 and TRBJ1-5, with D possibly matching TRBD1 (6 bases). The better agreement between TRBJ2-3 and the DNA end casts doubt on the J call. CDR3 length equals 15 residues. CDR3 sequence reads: CASMGDTEFNQPQYF. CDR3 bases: TGTGCCAGCATGGGGGACACAGAATTCAATCAGCCCCAGTATTTT.

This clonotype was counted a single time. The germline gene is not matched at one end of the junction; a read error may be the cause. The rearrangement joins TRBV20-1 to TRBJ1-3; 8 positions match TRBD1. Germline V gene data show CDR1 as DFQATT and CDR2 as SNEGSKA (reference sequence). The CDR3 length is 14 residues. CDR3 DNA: TGCAGTGTTAGACAGGGGAGTAGTGGAAACGCCATATATTTT. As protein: CSVRQGSSGNAIYF.

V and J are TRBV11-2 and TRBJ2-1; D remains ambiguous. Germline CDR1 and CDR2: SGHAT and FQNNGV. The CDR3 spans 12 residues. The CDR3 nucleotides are TGTAACAGCAGCTTAGATAGGAATGAGCAGTTCTTC. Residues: CNSSLDRNEQFF.

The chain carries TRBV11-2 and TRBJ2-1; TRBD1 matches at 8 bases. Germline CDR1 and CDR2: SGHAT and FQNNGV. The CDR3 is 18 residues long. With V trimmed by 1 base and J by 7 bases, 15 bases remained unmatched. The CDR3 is CASSLVRSPDRATNEQFF. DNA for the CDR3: TGTGCCAGCAGCTTAGTTCGGTCCCCGGACAGGGCTACGAATGAGCAGTTCTTC.

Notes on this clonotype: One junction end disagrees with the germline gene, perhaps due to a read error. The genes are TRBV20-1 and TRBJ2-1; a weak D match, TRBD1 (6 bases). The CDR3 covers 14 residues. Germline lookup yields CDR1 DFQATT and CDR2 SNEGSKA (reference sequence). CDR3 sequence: CSVRDRTVYNEQFF. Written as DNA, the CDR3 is TGCAGTGTTAGAGACCGGACAGTCTACAATGAGCAGTTCTTC.

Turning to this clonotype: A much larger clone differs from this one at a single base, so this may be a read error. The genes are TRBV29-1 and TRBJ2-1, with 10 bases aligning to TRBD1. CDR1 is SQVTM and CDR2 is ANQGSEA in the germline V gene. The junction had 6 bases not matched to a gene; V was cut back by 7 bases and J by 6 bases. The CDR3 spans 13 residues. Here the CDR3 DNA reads TGCAGCGGAAGGGACAGGGGATGCAATGAGCAGTTCTTC. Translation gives CSGRDRGCNEQFF.